This is a list of T cell receptor beta chains from one sample in a study of blood T cell repertoires in COVID-19. Clones were read by immunoSEQ multiplex PCR, and TCRdb kept only the in-frame ones, dropping some. Among approximately 230,000 clones listed, 86% were seen once. Material for sequencing was peripheral blood. The receptors come from a man aged 25-45 years who had recovered from COVID-19. Each CDR3 is given with its conserved first and last residue. D genes are given only for firm matches. The size field is filled for only some rows; it gives once, few, many or a size class.

size	V	D	J	CDR3	DNA
-	TRBV7-9	TRBD1	TRBJ1-6	CASSLARGTVTGNSPLHF	TGTGCCAGCAGCTTAGCGAGAGGGACAGTGACAGGGAATTCACCCCTCCACTTT
-	TRBV30	TRBD1	TRBJ1-6	CAYDRGPPPLHF	TGTGCCTACGACAGGGGGCCTCCACCCCTCCACTTT
-	TRBV9	-	TRBJ1-1	CASSVVVGTPGAFF	TGTGCCAGCAGCGTAGTAGTCGGGACACCCGGGGCTTTCTTT
once	TRBV25-1	TRBD1	TRBJ1-2	CASSEGETGTKGYTF	TGTGCCAGCAGTGAGGGCGAGACAGGGACGAAGGGCTACACCTTC
-	TRBV23-1	TRBD1	TRBJ2-6	CASSQEDRGRCPGANVLTF	TGCGCCAGCAGTCAAGAAGACAGGGGCCGGTGTCCTGGGGCCAACGTCCTGACTTTC
-	TRBV2	-	TRBJ1-4	CATEAITNEKLFF	TGTGCCACTGAGGCCATTACCAATGAAAAACTGTTTTTT
-	TRBV24-1	TRBD1	TRBJ2-3	CATRQGATDTQYF	TGTGCCACCAGACAGGGGGCAACAGATACGCAGTATTTT
-	TRBV12-3/TRBV12-4	-	TRBJ2-5	CASSFGEAETQYF	TGTGCCAGCAGTTTCGGGGAGGCAGAGACCCAGTACTTC
-	TRBV7-2	-	TRBJ2-5	CASSPGGGGGQETQYF	TGTGCCAGCAGCCCGGGGGGCGGGGGTGGGCAAGAGACCCAGTACTTC
once	TRBV19	-	TRBJ1-1	CASSIRSEDTEAFF	TGTGCCAGTAGTATAAGGAGCGAGGACACTGAAGCTTTCTTT
-	TRBV19	TRBD1	TRBJ1-5	CASWDRGQPQHF	TGTGCCAGTTGGGACAGGGGCCAGCCCCAGCATTTT
-	TRBV9	-	TRBJ2-1	CASSVDGGLYNEQFF	TGTGCCAGCAGCGTAGACGGGGGGCTCTACAATGAGCAGTTCTTC
-	TRBV4-1	-	TRBJ1-1	CASSQEGIVGTQAFF	TGCGCCAGCAGCCAAGAGGGCATTGTCGGAACCCAAGCTTTCTTT
-	TRBV2	TRBD2	TRBJ2-3	CASSVGLAGGRKDTQYF	TGTGCCAGCAGTGTTGGACTAGCGGGGGGGCGGAAAGATACGCAGTATTTT
-	TRBV5-1	TRBD1	TRBJ1-2	CASRTMRGTGPYTF	TGCGCCAGCAGAACAATGAGAGGGACAGGCCCCTACACCTTC
-	TRBV19	-	TRBJ1-2	CASSMYRYDLGGYTF	TGTGCCAGTAGTATGTACCGATACGACCTAGGTGGCTACACCTTC
-	TRBV11-3	-	TRBJ2-3	CASSLGEPDTQYF	TGTGCCAGCAGCTTAGGTGAGCCAGATACGCAGTATTTT
-	TRBV6-5	TRBD1	TRBJ1-2	CASSYGDRGLGYTF	TGTGCCAGCAGTTACGGGGACAGGGGGCTTGGCTACACCTTC
-	TRBV5-6	-	TRBJ1-2	CASSLAAGSLYGYTF	TGTGCCAGCAGCTTGGCGGCAGGTTCCCTCTATGGCTACACCTTC
-	TRBV4-1	-	TRBJ1-6	CASRQQGRRSPLHF	TGCGCCAGCAGGCAACAGGGTAGGCGGTCACCCCTCCACTTT
-	TRBV6-2/TRBV6-3	TRBD1	TRBJ1-5	CASSYPQGNQPQHF	TGTGCCAGCAGTTACCCACAGGGGAATCAGCCCCAGCATTTT
-	TRBV7-2	TRBD1	TRBJ2-7	CASSTGQGVSYEQYF	TGTGCCAGCAGCACCGGACAGGGAGTCTCCTACGAGCAGTACTTC
-	TRBV30	-	TRBJ1-1	CAWSPGATEAFF	TGTGCCTGGAGTCCAGGGGCCACTGAAGCTTTCTTT
-	TRBV24-1	TRBD1	TRBJ1-4	CATSDRGTGGNEKLFF	TGTGCCACCAGTGACCGTGGGACAGGGGGAAATGAAAAACTGTTTTTT
-	TRBV12-3/TRBV12-4	TRBD1	TRBJ2-7	CASSSGQVHEQYF	TGTGCCAGCAGCTCGGGACAGGTCCACGAGCAGTACTTC
-	TRBV19	-	TRBJ1-5	CASTVGGAPQHF	TGTGCCAGTACCGTAGGGGGGGCACCCCAGCATTTT
-	TRBV2	-	TRBJ2-6	CASSLMGLNSGANVLTF	TGTGCCAGCAGCCTCATGGGCTTGAACTCTGGGGCCAACGTCCTGACTTTC
-	TRBV19	-	TRBJ1-6	CASSMEGPYNSPLHF	TGTGCCAGTAGTATGGAGGGCCCCTATAATTCACCCCTCCACTTT
-	TRBV5-4	-	TRBJ1-4	CASSAGGQGTNEKLFF	TGTGCCAGCAGCGCGGGGGGCCAAGGCACTAATGAAAAACTGTTTTTT
-	TRBV15	TRBD1	TRBJ1-5	CATSRGDRGVQHF	TGTGCCACCAGCAGAGGGGACAGGGGGGTCCAGCATTTT
-	TRBV28	-	TRBJ1-1	CASSLDRKDTEAFF	TGTGCCAGCAGTCTCGACAGGAAGGACACTGAAGCTTTCTTT
-	TRBV7-8	-	TRBJ1-5	CASSFRVGNQPQHF	TGTGCCAGCAGCTTCAGGGTTGGCAATCAGCCCCAGCATTTT
-	TRBV2	TRBD1	TRBJ2-5	CADRTGYQETQYF	TGTGCCGACCGGACAGGGTACCAAGAGACCCAGTACTTC
-	TRBV6-5	TRBD2	TRBJ2-5	CATSGGPGETQYF	TGTGCCACTAGCGGGGGGCCGGGGGAGACCCAGTACTTC
-	TRBV9	-	TRBJ1-2	CASSPAGIEGYTF	TGTGCCAGCAGCCCCGCGGGGATCGAAGGCTACACCTTC
-	TRBV3-1/TRBV3-2	-	TRBJ1-5	CASSQVLVGHNQPQHF	TGTGCCAGCAGCCAAGTCTTGGTGGGACACAATCAGCCCCAGCATTTT
-	TRBV9	-	TRBJ2-7	CASSANGGSSYEQYF	TGTGCCAGCAGCGCCAACGGGGGTTCCTCCTACGAGCAGTACTTC
-	TRBV14	-	TRBJ1-1	CASSVGQRQNTEAFF	TGTGCCAGCAGCGTAGGACAACGGCAGAACACTGAAGCTTTCTTT
-	TRBV27	TRBD2	TRBJ2-1	CASSFGTSPYEQFF	TGTGCCAGCAGTTTCGGGACTAGTCCGTATGAGCAGTTCTTC
-	TRBV5-1	-	TRBJ1-1	CASSLAPTTEAFF	TGCGCCAGCAGCTTGGCGCCTACCACTGAAGCTTTCTTT
-	TRBV2	TRBD1	TRBJ1-2	CASTRQGAGYTF	TGTGCCAGCACCAGACAGGGGGCTGGCTACACCTTC
-	TRBV29-1	TRBD1	TRBJ2-7	CSVVGTVGAFYEQYF	TGCAGCGTTGTCGGGACAGTCGGGGCCTTCTACGAGCAGTACTTC
-	TRBV2	TRBD1	TRBJ1-2	CASSELWTGTFYGYTF	TGTGCCAGCAGTGAGCTTTGGACAGGGACTTTCTATGGCTACACCTTC
-	TRBV4-1	TRBD1	TRBJ1-2	CASSQAGTGQRDYGYTF	TGCGCCAGCAGCCAAGCCGGGACAGGGCAGCGGGACTATGGCTACACCTTC
-	TRBV18	TRBD1	TRBJ1-1	CASSLGTGQRNTEAFF	TGTGCCAGCTCACTCGGGACAGGTCAGAGGAACACTGAAGCTTTCTTT
few	TRBV6-1	TRBD2	TRBJ2-7	CASSELAGGLDEQYF	TGTGCCAGCAGTGAACTAGCGGGGGGCCTCGACGAGCAGTACTTC
-	TRBV5-8	TRBD1	TRBJ1-4	CASSLGRGRGTNEKLFF	TGTGCCAGCAGCTTGGGCAGGGGGCGAGGTACTAATGAAAAACTGTTTTTT
-	TRBV12-3/TRBV12-4	-	TRBJ2-7	CASSENYEQYF	TGTGCCAGCAGTGAGAACTACGAGCAGTACTTC
-	TRBV11-2	-	TRBJ2-7	CASSLVGEGERYEQYF	TGTGCCAGCAGCTTAGTGGGGGAGGGGGAGCGCTACGAGCAGTACTTC
-	TRBV5-1	TRBD1	TRBJ2-1	CASSRDRVGNEQFF	TGCGCCAGCAGTAGGGACAGGGTGGGGAATGAGCAGTTCTTC
-	TRBV3-1/TRBV3-2	TRBD2	TRBJ2-3	CASSRSSGGFTDTQYF	TGTGCCAGCAGCCGTTCGAGCGGGGGATTCACAGATACGCAGTATTTT
-	TRBV7-6	-	TRBJ1-1	CASSLGPLEASRVTEAFF	TGTGCCAGCAGCTTAGGCCCCTTAGAAGCATCAAGAGTCACTGAAGCTTTCTTT
-	TRBV10-2	-	TRBJ1-3	CASSEEGVSGNTIYF	TGCGCCAGCAGCGAGGAGGGTGTCTCTGGAAACACCATATATTTT
-	TRBV4-1	TRBD1	TRBJ2-5	CASSQDEGAFRETQYF	TGCGCCAGCAGCCAAGATGAGGGGGCTTTCCGGGAGACCCAGTACTTC
-	TRBV6-5	-	TRBJ2-1	CASSSGLSRGFEQFF	TGTGCCAGCAGCTCCGGGTTAAGCAGGGGTTTTGAGCAGTTCTTC
-	TRBV5-8	-	TRBJ1-1	CASSPTAQGWAFF	TGTGCCAGCAGCCCGACAGCCCAGGGGTGGGCTTTCTTT
-	TRBV5-8	TRBD1	TRBJ1-1	CASSLWTGGGITEAFF	TGTGCCAGCAGCCTTTGGACAGGGGGCGGAATTACTGAAGCTTTCTTT
-	TRBV4-1	TRBD1	TRBJ2-1	CASSQGPRDSLQGEQFF	TGCGCCAGCAGCCAAGGACCCCGGGACAGTTTACAAGGTGAGCAGTTCTTC
-	TRBV6-1	-	TRBJ1-2	CASSASGQVNYGYTF	TGTGCCAGCAGTGCCTCGGGACAAGTCAACTATGGCTACACCTTC
-	TRBV7-9	-	TRBJ2-7	CAGEGVDEQYF	TGTGCCGGAGAAGGGGTTGACGAGCAGTACTTC